Following are 24 T cell receptor beta chains from one sample sequenced in a study of cytomegalovirus exposure and HLA in healthy donors. Primers for the PCR totalled 60 Vbeta and 13 Jbeta. Assay used: immunoSEQ multiplex PCR; TCRdb lists only in-frame clones, some missing. The sample yields about 56,000 clones, about four fifths seen once. The source material was PBMCs. The receptors originated from a man in his forties or fifties in good health and CMV-seronegative.

As to this clone: A read error may account for a junction end that differs from germline. CDR3 sequence (DNA): TGTGCCAGCAGCTCCGGCGGGGCGGGGGGGCACCACGAGACCCAGTACTTC. Translated: CASSSGGAGGHHETQYF. V usage is TRBV5-4 and J usage is TRBJ2-5; TRBD2 aligns across 9 bases. The CDR3 consists of 17 residues. Germline V CDR1 and CDR2: SGHNT, YYREEE (reference sequence).

In this sample, this clone turned up once. This chain connects TRBV2 to TRBJ2-1; tentative D call: TRBD1 (6 bases). The CDR3 totals 12 residues. Trimming took off 5 bases at V and 10 bases at J, with 12 bases between the two ends. The germline V gene has CDR1 SNHLY and CDR2 FYNNEI. CDR3 in amino acids: CASSLQGGEQFF. CDR3 coding DNA: TGTGCCAGCAGTCTACAGGGCGGGGAGCAGTTCTTC.

This clone was observed once. This sequence joins TRBV29-1 and TRBJ1-2, with 7 bases that match TRBD1. V trimming: 7 bases; J trimming: 7 bases; junction bases outside the gene matches: 15. CDR1 is SQVTM and CDR2 is ANQGSEA in the germline V gene. This CDR3 spans 14 amino acids. The CDR3 spells CSACTGQVCSGYTF. DNA for the CDR3: TGCAGCGCTTGCACCGGACAGGTTTGTTCTGGCTACACCTTC.

The rearrangement joins TRBV2 to TRBJ1-3, with D perhaps matching TRBD1 (5 bases). There are 15 residues in the CDR3. The ends were cut back, 4 bases at V and 3 bases at J, with 13 bases in the middle. Germline CDR1 reads SNHLY; CDR2 reads FYNNEI. In nucleotides, the CDR3 is TGTGCCAGCAGTGTGGGGGGATCTTTTGGAAACACCATATATTTT. Translating gives CASSVGGSFGNTIYF.

This clone was counted once. This chain joins TRBV28 and TRBJ2-5, with 9 bases that match TRBD1. Germline CDR1 and CDR2: MDHEN and SYDVKM. Trimming cost V 3 bases and J 3 bases; bases outside gene matches: 2. This CDR3 has 14 residues. CDR3 DNA sequence: TGTGCCAGCAGTTTCACAGGGGGCGAAGAGACCCAGTACTTC. Its protein product is CASSFTGGEETQYF. Together with reference TRBV28 and TRBJ2-5, the CDR3 gives the full variable domain: DVKVTQSSRYLVKRTGEKVFLECVQDMDHENMFWYRQDPGLGLRLIYFSYDVKMKEKGDIPEGYSVSREKKERFSLILESASTNQTSMYLCASSFTGGEETQYFGPGTRLLVL.

This clone was observed a handful of times. The gene calls are TRBV5-8 and TRBJ1-1, with no clear D. Germline CDR1 SGHTS, CDR2 YDEGEE. Trimming removed 6 bases at V and 1 base at J, with 10 bases between. This CDR3 contains 13 residues. The DNA of the CDR3 is TGTGCCAGCACTTCGCTAGCGAACACTGAAGCTTTCTTT. Amino acid sequence: CASTSLANTEAFF.

In its sample, this clone was seen once. V and J are TRBV5-6 and TRBJ2-5; D remains ambiguous. The last part of the DNA fits TRBJ2-7 better; the J call may be wrong. The length of the CDR3 is 12 residues. The germline V gene has CDR1 SGHDT and CDR2 YYEEEE. The CDR3 region has the DNA TGTGCCAGCAGCTTGGGAACCTACGAGCAGTACTTC. Translating gives CASSLGTYEQYF.

In this sample, this clone turned up a few times. The chain carries TRBV4-3 and TRBJ1-1; D is uncertain. The CDR3 contains 13 residues. Trimming shortened V by 0 bases and J by 4 bases, and 6 bases separated the two germline ends. Per germline, CDR1 LGHNA and CDR2 YSLEER. CDR3 DNA sequence: TGCGCCAGCAGCCAAGATCTTAGCACTGAAGCTTTCTTT. Residues: CASSQDLSTEAFF.

The J gene is TRBJ2-5, the V gene TRBV2; possibly TRBD2 for D (5 bases). Germline assignment: CDR1 SNHLY and CDR2 FYNNEI. Trimming removed 8 bases at V and 4 bases at J, with 17 bases between. The CDR3 covers 14 residues. As DNA, the CDR3 is TGTGCCAGCCGCCCTGGACCGGGGTTAGAGACCCAGTACTTC. This encodes CASRPGPGLETQYF.

J is TRBJ1-4 and V is TRBV29-1; D ambiguous. The V gene lost 2 bases and the J gene lost 0 bases, with 10 bases spanning the gap. This CDR3 is built from 15 residues. Germline V lookup: CDR1 SQVTM, CDR2 ANQGSEA. The DNA of the CDR3 is TGCAGCGTTGAACCGGTAGTCGCAACTAATGAAAAACTGTTTTTT. Residues: CSVEPVVATNEKLFF.

The chain couples TRBV7-8 to TRBJ1-3; D unresolved. The CDR3 length is 19 residues. V was cut by 2 bases and J by 0 bases, with 20 bases left in between. Germline V gene sequence: CDR1 SGHVS, CDR2 FQNEAQ. CDR3 nucleotides: TGTGCCAGCAGCTTATACGGCGGCGGAGAAAGAAACTCTGGAAACACCATATATTTT. Protein product: CASSLYGGGERNSGNTIYF.

In its sample, this clone was seen once. Other DNA sequences of this sample code for an identical CDR3. The chain combines TRBV25-1 with TRBJ1-2; possible D gene TRBD1, 6 bases. The V gene's germline CDR1 is MGHDK and CDR2 SYGVNS. This CDR3 is built from 12 residues. V gave up 6 bases and J gave up 2 bases, with 7 bases separating them. The CDR3 here is CASRDRNYGYTF. In DNA form, the CDR3 reads TGTGCCAGCAGGGACAGAAACTATGGCTACACCTTC.

The V call is TRBV2, the J call TRBJ2-3; 7 nucleotides align to TRBD1. CDR3 length: 15 amino acids. Germline values: CDR1 SNHLY, CDR2 FYNNEI. V trimming: 2 bases; J trimming: 1 base; junction bases outside the gene matches: 3. This CDR3 is CASSEYRGGTDTQYF. In nucleotides, the CDR3 is TGTGCCAGCAGTGAATACAGGGGTGGCACAGATACGCAGTATTTT. Drawing the rest from reference TRBV2 and TRBJ2-3, the complete variable domain is EPEVTQTPSHQVTQMGQEVILRCVPISNHLYFYWYRQILGQKVEFLVSFYNNEISEKSEIFDDQFSVERPDGSNFTLKIRSTKLEDSAMYFCASSEYRGGTDTQYFGPGTRLTVL.

V is TRBV5-5 and J is TRBJ2-3, with 9 bases identical to TRBD2. The CDR3 consists of 17 residues. Germline-derived CDR1 and CDR2 are SGHKS and YYEKEE (reference sequence). With 5 bases clipped from V and 1 base from J, the junction kept 11 bases outside the gene matches. CDR3 in amino acids: CASSSTYERGGTDTQYF. CDR3 DNA sequence: TGTGCCAGCAGTTCAACCTATGAGCGGGGGGGCACAGATACGCAGTATTTT.

This chain links TRBV30 with TRBJ2-5, with TRBD1 identical over 10 bases. With V trimmed by 5 bases and J by 4 bases, 10 bases remained unmatched. Germline lookup yields CDR1 GTSNPN and CDR2 SVGIG (reference sequence). The CDR3 is 15 residues long. The chain's CDR3 is CAWSGQGIGRETQYF. The CDR3 DNA reads as TGTGCCTGGTCGGGACAGGGGATAGGAAGAGAGACCCAGTACTTC.

V and J are TRBV10-2 and TRBJ2-5; 10 nucleotides align to TRBD1. Germline V gene data show CDR1 as WSHSY and CDR2 as SAAADI. V was clipped by 6 bases and J by 4 bases; unmatched bases: 5. The CDR3 is 14 residues long. CDR3 sequence reads: CASRATGGVETQYF. CDR3 sequence (DNA): TGCGCCAGCAGGGCGACAGGGGGCGTAGAGACCCAGTACTTC.

The chain uses TRBV6-6 and TRBJ1-4, with a tentative D call TRBD1 (5 bases). Germline values: CDR1 MNHNY, CDR2 SVGAGI (reference sequence). Deletions cut 5 bases from V and 11 bases from J, with 12 bases between. The CDR3 runs to 12 residues. This chain's CDR3 is CASSLSGGKLFF. The CDR3 DNA reads TGTGCCAGCAGTCTCTCGGGGGGGAAACTGTTTTTT.

This chain joins TRBV29-1 and TRBJ2-1, with 10 positions matching TRBD1. J gave up 8 bases and V 6 bases, and 10 bases lay outside the gene matches. The CDR3 has 14 amino acids. Germline lookup yields CDR1 SQVTM and CDR2 ANQGSEA. The CDR3 here is CSVAGTGALHEQFF. The CDR3 nucleotides are TGCAGCGTAGCCGGGACAGGGGCTTTGCATGAGCAGTTCTTC.

The CDR3 DNA reads TGTGCCAGCAGTGAATGGACAGGGCTGGGTACTGAAGCTTTCTTT. This translates into CASSEWTGLGTEAFF. The chain couples TRBV6-1 to TRBJ1-1, with 8 nucleotides matching TRBD1. In germline, CDR1 is MNHNS, CDR2 SASEGT. This CDR3 contains 15 residues. V gave up 2 bases and J gave up 5 bases; unmatched junction bases: 7.

The chain joins TRBV7-2 to TRBJ2-2, with a weak D call TRBD2 (6 bases). The V gene's germline CDR1 is SGHTA and CDR2 FQGNSA. Trimming shortened V by 8 bases and J by 2 bases, and 21 bases separated the two germline ends. The CDR3 totals 17 residues. CDR3 DNA sequence: TGTGCCAGCGAATTGGGACTCCCACTAGCAAACACCGGGGAGCTGTTTTTT. This translates into CASELGLPLANTGELFF. Based on the CDR3 plus reference TRBV7-2 and TRBJ2-2, the full variable domain is GAGVSQSPSNKVTEKGKDVELRCDPISGHTALYWYRQSLGQGLEFLIYFQGNSAPDKSGLPSDRFSAERTGGSVSTLTIQRTQQEDSAVYLCASELGLPLANTGELFFGEGSRLTVL.

The chain uses TRBV7-8 and TRBJ2-1; 11 bases are a match to TRBD1. CDR1 and CDR2 (germline): SGHVS, FQNEAQ. CDR3 length: 17 residues. The trim removed 5 bases at V and 8 bases at J, leaving 14 bases unmatched. CDR3 nucleotide sequence: TGTGCCAGCAGCCCCCGCCTCGGGACAGGGGGGACACATGAGCAGTTCTTC. This codes for CASSPRLGTGGTHEQFF.

This clone has a single count. The chain has TRBV4-3 and TRBJ2-1, with D possibly being TRBD2 (6 bases). The CDR3 is 16 amino acids. In germline, CDR1 is LGHNA, CDR2 YSLEER. Trimming took off 0 bases at V and 3 bases at J, with 12 bases between the two ends. The CDR3 is CASSQDGGENYNEQFF. DNA of the CDR3: TGCGCCAGCAGCCAAGACGGCGGGGAGAACTACAATGAGCAGTTCTTC.

The chain couples TRBV5-1 to TRBJ1-2; D is unresolved. Trimming removed 7 bases from V and 0 bases from J, with 16 bases in between. The germline CDR1 and CDR2 sequences are SGHRS and YFSETQ. The CDR3 is made up of 15 amino acids. As DNA, the CDR3 is TGCGCCAGCCGCGGCTCCTCCAGCCCTAACTATGGCTACACCTTC. As protein: CASRGSSSPNYGYTF.

V and J are TRBV5-4 and TRBJ2-2, with TRBD2 matching 9 bases. This CDR3 contains 16 residues. The ends lost 0 bases at V and 7 bases at J; junction bases unmatched: 7. CDR1 and CDR2 from the germline V gene are SGHNT and YYREEE (reference sequence). CDR3 nucleotides: TGTGCCAGCAGCTTGGTTCTGCGGGGGGGCGACGGGGAGCTGTTTTTT. This encodes CASSLVLRGGDGELFF.